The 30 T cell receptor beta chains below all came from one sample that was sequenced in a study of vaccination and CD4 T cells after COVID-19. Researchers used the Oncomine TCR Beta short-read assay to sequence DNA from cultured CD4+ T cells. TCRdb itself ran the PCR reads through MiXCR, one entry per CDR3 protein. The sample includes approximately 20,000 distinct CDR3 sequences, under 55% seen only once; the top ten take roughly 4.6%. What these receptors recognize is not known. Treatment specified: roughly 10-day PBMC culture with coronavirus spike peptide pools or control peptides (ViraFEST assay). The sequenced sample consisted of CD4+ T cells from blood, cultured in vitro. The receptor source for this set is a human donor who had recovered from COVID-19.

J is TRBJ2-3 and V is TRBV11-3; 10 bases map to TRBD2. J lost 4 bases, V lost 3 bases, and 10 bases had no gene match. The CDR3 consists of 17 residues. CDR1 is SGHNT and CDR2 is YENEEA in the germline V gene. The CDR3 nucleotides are TGTGCCAGCAGCTTTGAGATTGAGCGGGGGGGTCCAGATACGCAGTATTTT. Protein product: CASSFEIERGGPDTQYF.

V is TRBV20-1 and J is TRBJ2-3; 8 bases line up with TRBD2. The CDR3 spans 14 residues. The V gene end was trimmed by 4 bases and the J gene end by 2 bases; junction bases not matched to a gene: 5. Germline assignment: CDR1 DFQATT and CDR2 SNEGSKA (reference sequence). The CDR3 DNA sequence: TGCAGTGCTACAGATAGCGGGGCCACAGATACGCAGTATTTT. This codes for CSATDSGATDTQYF.

CDR3 bases: TGTGCCAGCAGTGAGGGCCCCTACACCGGGGAGCTGTTTTTT. Its translation: CASSEGPYTGELFF. V is TRBV2 and J is TRBJ2-2; D is undetermined. Deletions cut 3 bases from V and 3 bases from J, with 8 bases between. The CDR3 extends over 14 amino acids. Germline CDR1 SNHLY, CDR2 FYNNEI.

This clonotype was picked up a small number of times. This CDR3 is CASRPYDREGNTIYF. The CDR3 DNA is TGTGCCAGCAGACCCTATGACAGGGAAGGAAACACCATATATTTT. The chain links TRBV11-2 to TRBJ1-3, with 7 bases fitting TRBD1. This CDR3 region has 15 residues. Germline-derived CDR1 and CDR2 are SGHAT and FQNNGV. With 6 bases clipped from V and 4 bases from J, the junction kept 9 bases outside the gene matches.

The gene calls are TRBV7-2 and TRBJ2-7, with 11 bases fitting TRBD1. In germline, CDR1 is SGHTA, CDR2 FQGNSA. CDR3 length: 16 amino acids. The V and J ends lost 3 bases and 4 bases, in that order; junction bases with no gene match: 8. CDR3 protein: CASSLLGQGVPYEQYF. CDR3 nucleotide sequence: TGTGCCAGCAGCTTGTTGGGACAGGGGGTGCCATACGAGCAGTACTTC.

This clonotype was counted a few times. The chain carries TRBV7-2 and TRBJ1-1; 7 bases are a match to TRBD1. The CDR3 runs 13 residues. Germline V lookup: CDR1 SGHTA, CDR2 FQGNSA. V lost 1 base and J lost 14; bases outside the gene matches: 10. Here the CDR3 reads CASSLGREGGRFF. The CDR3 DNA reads TGTGCCAGCAGCTTAGGTCGAGAAGGGGGCAGGTTCTTT.

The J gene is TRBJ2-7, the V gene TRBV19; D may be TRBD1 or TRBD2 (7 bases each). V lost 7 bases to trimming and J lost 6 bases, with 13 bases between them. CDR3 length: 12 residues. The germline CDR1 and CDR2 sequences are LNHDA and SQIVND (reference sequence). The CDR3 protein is CASNDREGEQYF. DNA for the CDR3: TGTGCCAGTAATGACAGGGAGGGCGAGCAGTACTTC.

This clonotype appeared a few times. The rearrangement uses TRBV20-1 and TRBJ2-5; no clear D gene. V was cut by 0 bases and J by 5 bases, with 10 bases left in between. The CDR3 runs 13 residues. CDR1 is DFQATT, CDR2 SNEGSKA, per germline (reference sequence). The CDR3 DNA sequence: TGCAGTGCTAGAGACTGGGATACGGAGACCCAGTACTTC. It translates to CSARDWDTETQYF.

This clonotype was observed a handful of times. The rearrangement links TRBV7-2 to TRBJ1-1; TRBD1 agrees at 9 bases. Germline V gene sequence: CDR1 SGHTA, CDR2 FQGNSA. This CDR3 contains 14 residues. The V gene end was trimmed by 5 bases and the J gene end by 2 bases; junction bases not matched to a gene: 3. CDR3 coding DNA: TGTGCCAGCAGCGCACAGGGGGCCAACACTGAAGCTTTCTTT. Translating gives CASSAQGANTEAFF.

Here the CDR3 reads CASRTRDRVTYEQYF. DNA of the CDR3: TGTGCCAGCAGGACCCGGGACAGGGTAACCTACGAGCAGTACTTC. The chain has TRBV6-1 and TRBJ2-7; 9 bases fit TRBD1. The J segment lost 2 bases and the V segment lost 6 bases, leaving 8 bases of the junction unmatched. CDR1 is MNHNS, CDR2 SASEGT, per germline. The CDR3 runs 15 residues.

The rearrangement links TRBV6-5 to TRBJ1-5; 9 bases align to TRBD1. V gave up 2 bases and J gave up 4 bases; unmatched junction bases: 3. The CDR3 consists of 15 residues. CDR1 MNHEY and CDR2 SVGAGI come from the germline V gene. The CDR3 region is CASSYTGTGNQPQHF. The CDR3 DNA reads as TGTGCCAGCAGTTACACCGGGACAGGGAATCAGCCCCAGCATTTT.

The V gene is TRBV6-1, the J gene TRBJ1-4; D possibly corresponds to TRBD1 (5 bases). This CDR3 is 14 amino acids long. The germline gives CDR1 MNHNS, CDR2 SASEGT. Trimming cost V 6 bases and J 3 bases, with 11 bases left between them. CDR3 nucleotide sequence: TGTGCCAGCAGCTATGGGACCTCTAATGAAAAACTGTTTTTT. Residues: CASSYGTSNEKLFF.

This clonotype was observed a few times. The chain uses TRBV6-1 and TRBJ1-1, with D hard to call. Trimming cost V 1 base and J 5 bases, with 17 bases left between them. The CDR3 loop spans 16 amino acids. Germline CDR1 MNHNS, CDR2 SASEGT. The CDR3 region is CASSEVSSGLGTEAFF. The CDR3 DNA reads TGTGCCAGCAGTGAAGTGTCCTCGGGATTGGGGACTGAAGCTTTCTTT.

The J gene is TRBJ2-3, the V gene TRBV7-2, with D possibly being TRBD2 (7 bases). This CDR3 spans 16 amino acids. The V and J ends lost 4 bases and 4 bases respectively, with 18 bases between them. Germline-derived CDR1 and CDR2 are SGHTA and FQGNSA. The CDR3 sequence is CASSSGRGGAADTQYF. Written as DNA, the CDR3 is TGTGCCAGCAGCTCCGGCCGAGGGGGGGCTGCAGATACGCAGTATTTT. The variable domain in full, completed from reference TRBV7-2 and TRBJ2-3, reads GAGVSQSPSNKVTEKGKDVELRCDPISGHTALYWYRQSLGQGLEFLIYFQGNSAPDKSGLPSDRFSAERTGGSVSTLTIQRTQQEDSAVYLCASSSGRGGAADTQYFGPGTRLTVL.

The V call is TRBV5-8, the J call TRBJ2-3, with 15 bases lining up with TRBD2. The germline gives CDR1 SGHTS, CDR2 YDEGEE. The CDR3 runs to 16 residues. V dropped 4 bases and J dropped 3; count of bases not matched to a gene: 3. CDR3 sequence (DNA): TGTGCCAGCAGCATAGGGACTAGCGGGAGGACAGATACGCAGTATTTT. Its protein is CASSIGTSGRTDTQYF.

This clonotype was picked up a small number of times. As DNA, the CDR3 is TGCAGTGCTAGGGGCTGGCGACTAGGGAACAATGAGCAGTTCTTC. Translated: CSARGWRLGNNEQFF. The J gene is TRBJ2-1, the V gene TRBV20-1, with D possibly being TRBD2 (6 bases). The CDR3 length is 15 residues. The V end was cut by 3 bases, the J end by 5 bases, with 17 bases between. Germline CDR1 reads DFQATT; CDR2 reads SNEGSKA (reference sequence).

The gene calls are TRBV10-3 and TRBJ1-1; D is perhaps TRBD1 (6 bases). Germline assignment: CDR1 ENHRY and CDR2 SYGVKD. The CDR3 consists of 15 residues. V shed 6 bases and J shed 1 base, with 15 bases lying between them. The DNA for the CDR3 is TGTGCCATCAGGGAGGGGGGCTATAAGAACACTGAAGCTTTCTTT. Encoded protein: CAIREGGYKNTEAFF.

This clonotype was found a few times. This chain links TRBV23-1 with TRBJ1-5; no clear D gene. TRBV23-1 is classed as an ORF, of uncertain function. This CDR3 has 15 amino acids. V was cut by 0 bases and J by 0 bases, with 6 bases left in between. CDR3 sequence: CASSQSGHSNQPQHF. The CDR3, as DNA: TGCGCCAGCAGTCAATCAGGCCATAGCAATCAGCCCCAGCATTTT.

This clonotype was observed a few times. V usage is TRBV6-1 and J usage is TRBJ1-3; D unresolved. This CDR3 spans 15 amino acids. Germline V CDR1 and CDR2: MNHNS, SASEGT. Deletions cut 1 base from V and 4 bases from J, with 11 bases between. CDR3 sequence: CASSEDVVSGNTIYF. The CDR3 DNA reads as TGTGCCAGCAGTGAAGACGTGGTATCGGGAAACACCATATATTTT.

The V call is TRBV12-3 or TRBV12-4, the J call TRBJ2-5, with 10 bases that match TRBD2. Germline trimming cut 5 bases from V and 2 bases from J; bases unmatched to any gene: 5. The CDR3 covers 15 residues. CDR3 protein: CASSDGTSEQETQYF. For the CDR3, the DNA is TGTGCCAGCAGTGACGGGACTAGCGAACAAGAGACCCAGTACTTC.

The CDR3 loop reads CASSYSRLAGHYEQYF. CDR3 in DNA: TGTGCCAGCAGTTACTCGAGACTAGCGGGACACTACGAGCAGTACTTC. The J gene is TRBJ2-7, the V gene TRBV6-5, with 11 bases fitting TRBD2. The V segment lost 0 bases and the J segment 3 bases; nucleotides outside the gene matches: 4. The length of the CDR3 is 16 residues. Germline V gene data show CDR1 as MNHEY and CDR2 as SVGAGI.

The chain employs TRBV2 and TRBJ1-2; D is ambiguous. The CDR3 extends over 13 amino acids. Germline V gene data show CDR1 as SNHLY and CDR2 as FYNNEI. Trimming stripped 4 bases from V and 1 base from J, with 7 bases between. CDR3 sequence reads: CASSVSGNYGYTF. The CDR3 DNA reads TGTGCCAGCAGTGTGTCTGGTAACTATGGCTACACCTTC.

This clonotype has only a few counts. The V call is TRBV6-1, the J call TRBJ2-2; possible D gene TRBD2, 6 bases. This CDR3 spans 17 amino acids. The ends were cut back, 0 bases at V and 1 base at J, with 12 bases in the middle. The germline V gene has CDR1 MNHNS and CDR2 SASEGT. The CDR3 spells CASSEAPGRGNTGELFF. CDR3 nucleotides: TGTGCCAGCAGTGAAGCGCCCGGGAGAGGGAACACCGGGGAGCTGTTTTTT.

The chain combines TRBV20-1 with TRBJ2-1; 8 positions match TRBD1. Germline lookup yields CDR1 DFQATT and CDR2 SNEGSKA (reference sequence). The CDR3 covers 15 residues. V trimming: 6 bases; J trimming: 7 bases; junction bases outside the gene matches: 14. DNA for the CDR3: TGCAGTGCGACCGGACAGGGCGGGCCCAGAAATGAGCAGTTCTTC. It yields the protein CSATGQGGPRNEQFF.

The CDR3 region is CAWRGSMRVTDTQYF. In DNA form, the CDR3 reads TGTGCCTGGAGGGGTTCCATGAGGGTCACAGATACGCAGTATTTT. The chain employs TRBV30 and TRBJ2-3; TRBD2 might be the D (5 bases). V lost 3 bases, J lost 2 bases, and 15 bases lay in between. CDR1 GTSNPN and CDR2 SVGIG come from the germline V gene (reference sequence). CDR3 length equals 15 residues.

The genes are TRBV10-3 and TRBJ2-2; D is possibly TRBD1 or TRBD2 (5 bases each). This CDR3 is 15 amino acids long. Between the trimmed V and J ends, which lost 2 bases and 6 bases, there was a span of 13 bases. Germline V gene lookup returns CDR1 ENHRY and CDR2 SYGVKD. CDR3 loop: CAISEDQRGAGELFF. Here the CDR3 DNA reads TGTGCCATCAGTGAGGATCAGAGGGGTGCCGGGGAGCTGTTTTTT.

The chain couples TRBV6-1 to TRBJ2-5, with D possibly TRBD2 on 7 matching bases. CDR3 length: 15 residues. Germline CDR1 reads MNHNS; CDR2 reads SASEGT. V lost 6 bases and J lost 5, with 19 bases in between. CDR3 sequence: CASSFGPGGLETQYF. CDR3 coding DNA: TGTGCCAGCAGCTTCGGACCCGGGGGGCTGGAGACCCAGTACTTC.

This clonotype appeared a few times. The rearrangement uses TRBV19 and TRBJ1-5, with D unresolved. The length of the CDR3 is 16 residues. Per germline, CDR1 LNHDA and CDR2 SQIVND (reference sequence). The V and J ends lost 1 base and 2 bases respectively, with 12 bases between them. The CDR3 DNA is TGTGCCAGTAGTATAGGTAGGGATAGCGGCAATCAGCCCCAGCATTTT. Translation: CASSIGRDSGNQPQHF.

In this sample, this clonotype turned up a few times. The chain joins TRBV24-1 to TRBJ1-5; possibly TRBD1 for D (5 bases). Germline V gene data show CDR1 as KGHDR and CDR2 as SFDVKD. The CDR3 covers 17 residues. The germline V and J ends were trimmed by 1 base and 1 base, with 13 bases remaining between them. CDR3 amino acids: CATSDLSGGRSNQPQHF. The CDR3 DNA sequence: TGTGCCACCAGTGATTTAAGTGGGGGACGGAGCAATCAGCCCCAGCATTTT.

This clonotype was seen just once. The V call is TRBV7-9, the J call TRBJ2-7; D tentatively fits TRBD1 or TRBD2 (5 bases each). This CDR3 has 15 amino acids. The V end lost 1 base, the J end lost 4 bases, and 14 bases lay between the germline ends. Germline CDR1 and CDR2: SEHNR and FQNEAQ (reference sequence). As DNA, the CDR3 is TGTGCCAGCAGCTTAGGAGGGGTCCCAAATTACGAGCAGTACTTC. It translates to CASSLGGVPNYEQYF.